This TCR beta chain was documented in a study of Graves' ophthalmopathy and Graves' hyperthyroidism. Study observations and caveats: Progression of ophthalmopathy was predicted by the model with approximately 71% sensitivity and around 72% specificity.

On this clonotype itself: Its target is not known.

Transcripts of RNA were the source for amplifying TCR beta CDR3 regions. HTBI-primed first-round RT-PCR preceded second-round multiplex PCR. TCRdb called the multiplex PCR reads again in MiXCR, with one record for every CDR3 protein. The sample consists of more than 550,000 distinct CDR3 sequences, roughly two fifths of them appearing once. With V trimmed by 8 bases and J by 1 base, 3 bases remained unmatched. Germline CDR1 is MGHDK and CDR2 is SYGVNS. CDR3 length: 14 amino acids. Sequencing was carried out using peripheral blood. The chain links TRBV25-1 to TRBJ1-1, with TRBD1 matching 11 bases. The origin of this receptor is an adult man with Graves' ophthalmopathy. The CDR3 protein is CASAGTGGNTEAFF. The CDR3 region has the DNA TGTGCCAGCGCCGGGACAGGGGGGAACACTGAAGCTTTCTTT.